This TCR beta chain appears in the sequencing data of a study of regulatory T cells in long-lasting Graves disease. General observations from the study: The study found persistent patients shared more public clonotypes (over 2,500) than new patients (just over 950). Persistent Graves' patients showed reduced TCR diversity versus newly diagnosed patients.

CDR3 length: 14 residues. V lost 5 bases and J lost 2, with 11 bases in between. In germline, CDR1 is KGHDR, CDR2 SFDVKD. Time point defined: persistent/refractory GD, antithyroid drugs over 5 years with positive TRAb. Isolated PBMC RNA provided the starting material for the TCR library. iRepertoire HTBI primers and Arm-PCR of CDR3 regions built TCR beta libraries. One entry per CDR3 protein, called by TCRdb with MiXCR from the multiplex PCR reads. The repertoire consists of 500,000 to 800,000 distinct CDR3 sequences, with 25% to 35% occurring once and the leading ten covering 40% to 50%. This clonotype was counted only a few times. Its antigen is undetermined.

This TCR came from a female donor with Graves disease. Sequenced material: peripheral blood mononuclear cells (PBMCs), taken when the disease was refractory, from a patient treated with antithyroid drugs. The gene calls are TRBV24-1 and TRBJ2-5; perhaps TRBD2 as D (5 bases). CDR3 sequence reads: CATSGNSEQETQYF. The CDR3 DNA reads as TGTGCCACCAGTGGTAATAGCGAACAAGAGACCCAGTACTTC.